This T cell receptor beta chain was retrieved from a study of blood T cell repertoires in COVID-19. About the research overall: The United States, Italy and Spain supplied acute and convalescent COVID-19 samples. PBMCs, B-cell-depleted T cells, or T cells provided the cDNA or gDNA that made up the material.

Across about two dozen US areas, participants ranged in age from about 18 to 90 years. Per the original data handling: Using reference gene primer amplification, nucleated cell counts were estimated. Assay used: immunoSEQ multiplex PCR; TCRdb lists only in-frame clones, some missing. The DNA gave D and trimming, while V, J and clone size come from that table. The sample includes fewer than 250,000 clones, over 75% of them seen just once. V was trimmed by 4 bases and J by 0 bases, leaving 12 bases between them. Per the germline V gene, CDR1 is LNHDA and CDR2 is SQIVND (reference sequence). The CDR3 consists of 16 residues.

This clonotype originated in a woman aged 45-65 years with acute COVID-19. Sequencing was done on a sample of PBMCs or T cells enriched from blood (not recorded which). This chain connects TRBV19 to TRBJ2-2; possibly TRBD1 for D (5 bases). As DNA, the CDR3 is TGTGCCAGTAGTAGAGCAGGGTTTTCGAACACCGGGGAGCTGTTTTTT. Residues: CASSRAGFSNTGELFF.